This T cell receptor beta chain was retrieved from a study of identical twins (dated by TCRdb to the mid-2010s). The study in broad terms: To test whether fetal clonotypes persist, this study deep-sequenced TCR alpha and beta repertoires from monozygotic twins, from unrelated adults of various ages, and from cord blood. To rule out contamination, the twin experiments were replicated at different times with different library preparation protocols.

Only healthy Caucasian donors were included. Three unrelated non-twin adults were also sequenced: a male aged 18 to 30, a male aged 50 to 60 and a female aged 50 to 60. Miltenyi CD45RO+ enrichment and human naive T-cell isolation kits were used to isolate memory (CD45RO+) and naive T cells from PBMC. This clonotype appeared a few times. The antigen it binds to is not known. Per-base qualities were not stored, and no clone one base away is much larger. The method was 5' RACE. Sequenced using an Illumina HiSeq 2000. A universal primer binding site was introduced by template switching, and a unique molecular identifier was present in the final cDNA, enabling accurate counting of TCR cDNA molecules. First-strand cDNA for TCR alpha and beta chains was synthesized from specific primers in the conserved constant-segment region. To control for contamination, every cDNA library was double barcoded, receiving both a SMART-Mk sample barcode and Illumina barcodes. TruSeq adapter sequences, together with Illumina sample barcodes, were added in two successive PCR steps. TCR alpha and beta cDNA libraries were sequenced on the Illumina HiSeq platform with custom primers. The authors' analysis ran thus. Unique molecular identifiers were extracted from raw reads with MiGEC, and CDR3 positions were determined with MiXCR. For each individual, recombination models were inferred using an EM algorithm with the repgenHMM and IGoR tools. The tcR package in R was used for shared clonotype analysis, with sharing normalized by the product of cloneset sizes. Out-of-frame nonproductive sequences were analyzed to study raw recombination free of thymic and clonal selection effects. The public sequencing data were trimmed at Q25 with fastp and processed into clonotypes with MiXCR by TCRdb, which kept only in-frame beta chains. Rows are combined by CDR3 protein, so each entry shows the most common genes and DNA. These V and J calls originate from TCRdb's pipeline instead of the authors' own analysis. This sample gives approximately 670,000 distinct CDR3 sequences in total; roughly 6% of them show up just once. The ten most abundant clones make up 1.5% to 2% of the sample.

Here is what the overall study found, with its caveats: Invariant T cells such as MAIT and iNKT could partly confound zero-insertion analyses, although diverse VJ usage argued against such confounding for most clonotypes. In monozygotic twins, recombination models systematically underestimated out-of-frame TCR alpha sharing, but the models matched the sharing seen between unrelated individuals. Abundant cord blood beta clonotypes carried fewer insertions; young adult naive repertoires showed a weaker similar trend, while memory repertoires showed none. In beta out-of-frame sequences, excess twin sharing was weaker, because having fewer shared sequences lowered the signal-to-noise ratio. Compared with coincidental sharing between unrelated individuals, out-of-frame TCR alpha sequences shared between twins had an excess of sequences with low generation probability. Because the same donors could not be followed over many years, conclusions were based on cross-sectional statistical analysis.

Input material: naive T cells sorted from blood. The sample's cell subset or site, from its label and the paper: cells isolated with a human naive T-cell isolation kit. The source is a man aged 18 to 30 in good health.

The DNA sequence follows: TGTGCCAGTCACGGGAGCGGCACAGATACGCAGTATTTT. Its coded protein is CASHGSGTDTQYF. The sequence joins TRBV2 to TRBJ2-3; 6 matching bases give a weak D call of TRBD2. The CDR3 has 13 amino acids, counting the end cysteine and phenylalanine. Of the read, only the CDR3 DNA is kept; its 39 bases are in frame from base 1. The trim is 9 bases for V and 1 base for J, with a gap of 11 bases between the germline ends. CDR1 and CDR2 (SNHLY, FYNNEI) derive from the germline V gene. The entire variable domain, with the stretches around the CDR3 drawn from the reference TRBV2 and TRBJ2-3 proteins, is EPEVTQTPSHQVTQMGQEVILRCVPISNHLYFYWYRQILGQKVEFLVSFYNNEISEKSEIFDDQFSVERPDGSNFTLKIRSTKLEDSAMYFCASHGSGTDTQYFGPGTRLTVL.